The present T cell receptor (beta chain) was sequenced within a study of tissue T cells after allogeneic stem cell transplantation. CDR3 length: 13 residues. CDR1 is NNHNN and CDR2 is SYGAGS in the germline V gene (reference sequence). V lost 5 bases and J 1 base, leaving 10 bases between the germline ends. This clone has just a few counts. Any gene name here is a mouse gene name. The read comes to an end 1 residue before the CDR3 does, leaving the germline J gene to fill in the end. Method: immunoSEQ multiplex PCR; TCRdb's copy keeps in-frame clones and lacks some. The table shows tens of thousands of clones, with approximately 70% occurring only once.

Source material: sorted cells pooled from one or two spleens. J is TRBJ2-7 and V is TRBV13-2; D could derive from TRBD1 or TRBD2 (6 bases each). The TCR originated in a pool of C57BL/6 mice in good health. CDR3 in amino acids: CASGMGASYEQYF. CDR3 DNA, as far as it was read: TGTGCCAGCGGGATGGGGGCTTCCTATGAACAGTAC.